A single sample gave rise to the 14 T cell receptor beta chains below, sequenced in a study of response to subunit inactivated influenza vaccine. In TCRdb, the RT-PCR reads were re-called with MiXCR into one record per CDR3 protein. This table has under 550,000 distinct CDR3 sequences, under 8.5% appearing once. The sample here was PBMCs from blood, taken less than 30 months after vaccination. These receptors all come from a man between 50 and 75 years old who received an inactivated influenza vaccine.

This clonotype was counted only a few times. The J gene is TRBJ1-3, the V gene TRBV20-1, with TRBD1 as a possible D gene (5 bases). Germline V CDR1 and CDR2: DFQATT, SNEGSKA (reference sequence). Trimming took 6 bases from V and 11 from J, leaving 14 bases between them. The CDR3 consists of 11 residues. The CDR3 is CSARDGRAIYF. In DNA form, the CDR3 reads TGCAGTGCAAGGGACGGGAGGGCCATATATTTT.

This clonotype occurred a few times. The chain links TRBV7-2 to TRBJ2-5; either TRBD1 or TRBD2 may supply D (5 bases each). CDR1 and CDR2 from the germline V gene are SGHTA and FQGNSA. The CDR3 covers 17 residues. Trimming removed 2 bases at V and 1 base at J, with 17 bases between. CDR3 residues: CASSLLGPGTLQETQYF. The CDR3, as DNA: TGTGCCAGCAGCTTACTCGGTCCGGGGACCCTCCAAGAGACCCAGTACTTC.

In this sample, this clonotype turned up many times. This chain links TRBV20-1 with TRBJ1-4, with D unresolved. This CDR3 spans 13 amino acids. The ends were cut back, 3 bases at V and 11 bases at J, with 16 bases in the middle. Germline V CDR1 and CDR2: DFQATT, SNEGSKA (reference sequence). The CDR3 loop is CSASSGSERKLFF. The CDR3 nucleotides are TGCAGTGCTAGCTCCGGGAGCGAGAGGAAACTGTTTTTT.

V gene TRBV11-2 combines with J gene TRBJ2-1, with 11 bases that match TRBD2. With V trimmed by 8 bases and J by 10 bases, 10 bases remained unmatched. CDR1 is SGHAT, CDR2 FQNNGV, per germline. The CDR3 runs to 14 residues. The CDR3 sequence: CASRRLAGMEEQFF. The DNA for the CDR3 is TGTGCCAGCCGTCGACTAGCGGGAATGGAAGAGCAGTTCTTC.

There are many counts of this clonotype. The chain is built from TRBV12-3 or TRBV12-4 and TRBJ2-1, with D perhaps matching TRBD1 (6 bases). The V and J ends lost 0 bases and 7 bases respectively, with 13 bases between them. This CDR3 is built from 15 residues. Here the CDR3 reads CASSLALTRGNEQFF. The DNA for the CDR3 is TGTGCCAGCAGTTTAGCCCTGACCAGGGGAAATGAGCAGTTCTTC.

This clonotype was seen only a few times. For the CDR3, the DNA is TGTGCCAGCAGCCCTCTCGGTCTGGGGGAGGGAGAAAAAATAAATGAGCAGTTCTTC. Translation: CASSPLGLGEGEKINEQFF. This chain links TRBV28 with TRBJ2-1, with 7 bases lining up with TRBD2. Germline CDR1 reads MDHEN; CDR2 reads SYDVKM. V dropped 6 bases and J dropped 7; count of bases not matched to a gene: 24. The CDR3 spans 19 residues.

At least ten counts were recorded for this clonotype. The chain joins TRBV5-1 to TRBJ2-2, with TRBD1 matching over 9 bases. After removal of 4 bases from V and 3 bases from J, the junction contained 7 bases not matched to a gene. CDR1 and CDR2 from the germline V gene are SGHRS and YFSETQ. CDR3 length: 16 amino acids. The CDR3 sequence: CASSLTGGRDTGELFF. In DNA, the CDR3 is TGCGCCAGCAGCCTTACAGGGGGCAGAGACACCGGGGAGCTGTTTTTT.

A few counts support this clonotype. The CDR3 region has the DNA TGTGCCAGCAGTTTAGCGGACGGGAATCAGCCCCAGCATTTT. Translated, it gives CASSLADGNQPQHF. The chain is built from TRBV12-3 or TRBV12-4 and TRBJ1-5, with unresolved D. The V end was cut by 0 bases, the J end by 4 bases, with 7 bases between. The CDR3 contains 14 residues.

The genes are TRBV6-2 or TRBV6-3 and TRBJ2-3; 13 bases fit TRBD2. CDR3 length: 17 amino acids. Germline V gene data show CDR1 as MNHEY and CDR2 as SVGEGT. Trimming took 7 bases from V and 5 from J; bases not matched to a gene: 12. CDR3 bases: TGTGCCAGCACCGGACTAGCGGGGGCAAAAGTCGGAGATACGCAGTATTTT. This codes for CASTGLAGAKVGDTQYF.

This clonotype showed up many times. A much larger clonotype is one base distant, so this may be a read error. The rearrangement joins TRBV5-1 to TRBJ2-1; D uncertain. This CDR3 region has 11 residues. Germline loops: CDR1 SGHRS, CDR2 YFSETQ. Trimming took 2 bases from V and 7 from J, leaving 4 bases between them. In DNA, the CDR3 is TGCGCCAGCAGCTTCCAGAATGAGCAGTTCTTC. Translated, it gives CASSFQNEQFF.

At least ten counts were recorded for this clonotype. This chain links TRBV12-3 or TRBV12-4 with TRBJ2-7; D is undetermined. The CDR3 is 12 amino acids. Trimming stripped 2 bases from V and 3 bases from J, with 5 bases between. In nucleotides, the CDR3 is TGTGCCAGCAGTTTAAGTATCTACGAGCAGTACTTC. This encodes CASSLSIYEQYF.

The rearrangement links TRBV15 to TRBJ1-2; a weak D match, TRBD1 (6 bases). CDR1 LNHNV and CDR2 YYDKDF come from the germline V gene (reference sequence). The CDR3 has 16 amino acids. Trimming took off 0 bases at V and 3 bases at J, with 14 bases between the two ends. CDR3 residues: CATSRDLGPGDYGYTF. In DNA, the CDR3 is TGTGCCACCAGCAGAGATTTAGGCCCAGGGGACTATGGCTACACCTTC.

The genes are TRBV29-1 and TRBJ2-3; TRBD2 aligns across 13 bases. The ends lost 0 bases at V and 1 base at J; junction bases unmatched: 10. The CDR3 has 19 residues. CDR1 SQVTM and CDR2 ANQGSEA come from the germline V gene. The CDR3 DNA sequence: TGCAGCGTTGAAGATCTTCAACTAGCGGGAGGGCTGGGCACAGATACGCAGTATTTT. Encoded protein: CSVEDLQLAGGLGTDTQYF.

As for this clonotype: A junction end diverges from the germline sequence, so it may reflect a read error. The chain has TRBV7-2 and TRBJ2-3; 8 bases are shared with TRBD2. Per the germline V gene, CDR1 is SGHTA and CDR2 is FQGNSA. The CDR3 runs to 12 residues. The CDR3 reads CASSLTGGPGIF. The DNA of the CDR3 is TGTGCCAGCAGCCTTACGGGAGGGCCGGGAATCTTT.